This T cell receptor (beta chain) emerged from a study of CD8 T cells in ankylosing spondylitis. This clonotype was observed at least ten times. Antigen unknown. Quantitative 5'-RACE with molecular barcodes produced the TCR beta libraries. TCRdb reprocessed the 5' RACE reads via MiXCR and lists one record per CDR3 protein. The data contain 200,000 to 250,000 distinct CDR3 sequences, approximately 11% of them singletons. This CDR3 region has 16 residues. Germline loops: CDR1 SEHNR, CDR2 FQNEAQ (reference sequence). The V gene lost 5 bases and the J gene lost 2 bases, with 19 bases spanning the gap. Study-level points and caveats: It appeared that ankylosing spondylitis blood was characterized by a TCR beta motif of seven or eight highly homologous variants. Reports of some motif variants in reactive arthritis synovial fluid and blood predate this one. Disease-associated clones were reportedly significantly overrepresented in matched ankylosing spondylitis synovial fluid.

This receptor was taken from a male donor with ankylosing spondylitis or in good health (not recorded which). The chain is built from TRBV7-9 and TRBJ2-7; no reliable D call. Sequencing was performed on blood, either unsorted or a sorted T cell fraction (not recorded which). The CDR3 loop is CASSPSFDTLTYEQYF. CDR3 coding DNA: TGTGCCAGCAGCCCGTCGTTTGATACTTTGACCTACGAGCAGTACTTC.